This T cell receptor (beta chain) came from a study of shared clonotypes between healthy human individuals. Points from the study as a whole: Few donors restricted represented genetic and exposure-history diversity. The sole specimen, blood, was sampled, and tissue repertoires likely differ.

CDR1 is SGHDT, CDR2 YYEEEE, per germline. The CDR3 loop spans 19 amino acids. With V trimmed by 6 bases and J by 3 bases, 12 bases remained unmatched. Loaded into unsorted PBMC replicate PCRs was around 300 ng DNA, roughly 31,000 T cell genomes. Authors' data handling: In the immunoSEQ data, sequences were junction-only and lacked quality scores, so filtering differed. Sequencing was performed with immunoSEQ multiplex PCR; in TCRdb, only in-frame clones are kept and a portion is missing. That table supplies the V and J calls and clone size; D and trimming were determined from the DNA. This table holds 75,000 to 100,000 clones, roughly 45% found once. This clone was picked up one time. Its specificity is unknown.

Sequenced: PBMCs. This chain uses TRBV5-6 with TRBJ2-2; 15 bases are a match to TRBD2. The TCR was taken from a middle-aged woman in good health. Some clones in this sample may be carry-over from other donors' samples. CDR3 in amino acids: CASTRGRTSGRADTGELFF. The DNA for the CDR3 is TGTGCCAGCACCCGGGGGAGGACTAGCGGGAGGGCCGACACCGGGGAGCTGTTTTTT.